The next 8 T cell receptor beta chains were all read from a single sample in a study of blood T cells in healthy people across ages. Combining a sample-barcoded 5' primer with a J-beta primer mix, a second PCR ran for about 6 to 11 cycles. MiXCR was run by TCRdb on the 5' RACE reads, yielding one entry per CDR3 protein. The sample lists over 1.5 million distinct CDR3 sequences, just under 50% occurring once. The sequencing sample was made of blood. These receptors all come from a woman in her forties in good health.

The table lists this clonotype with a few counts. Its ends do not fully match the called genes, so a read error is possible. V gene TRBV6-1 combines with J gene TRBJ2-4; 11 nucleotides align to TRBD1. The CDR3 contains 18 residues. The germline V gene encodes CDR1 MNHNS and CDR2 SASEGT. CDR3 region: CATYRTGGGLGAKDIQYF. In nucleotides, the CDR3 is TGTGCCACCTATCGGACAGGGGGCGGCCTGGGGGCCAAAGACATTCAGTACTTC.

This clonotype was seen more than once but under ten times. The V gene is TRBV20-1, the J gene TRBJ2-1; possibly TRBD2 for D (5 bases). The CDR3 extends over 14 amino acids. Between the trimmed V and J ends, which lost 3 bases and 5 bases, there was a span of 14 bases. CDR1 DFQATT and CDR2 SNEGSKA come from the germline V gene (reference sequence). The CDR3 protein is CSASLAKLNNEQFF. The CDR3 DNA follows: TGCAGTGCTAGTCTAGCAAAACTCAACAATGAGCAGTTCTTC.

This chain connects TRBV12-3 or TRBV12-4 to TRBJ1-5, with D unresolved. V dropped 2 bases and J dropped 3 bases, with 17 bases sitting between them. This CDR3 spans 17 amino acids. CDR3: CASSLSPGLSFNQPQHF. The CDR3 DNA follows: TGTGCCAGCAGTTTAAGTCCGGGTCTAAGCTTCAATCAGCCCCAGCATTTT.

This chain connects TRBV6-5 to TRBJ2-5; D call uncertain. Trimming removed 0 bases at V and 2 bases at J, with 13 bases between. CDR1 MNHEY and CDR2 SVGAGI come from the germline V gene. CDR3 length: 16 amino acids. CDR3 sequence reads: CASSYSSIRIQETQYF. CDR3 sequence (DNA): TGTGCCAGCAGTTACTCGAGTATACGGATTCAAGAGACCCAGTACTTC.

A few counts support this clonotype. V gene TRBV6-5 combines with J gene TRBJ2-6, with 7 bases identical to TRBD2. This CDR3 region has 19 residues. From germline, CDR1 is MNHEY and CDR2 SVGAGI. The V segment lost 0 bases and the J segment 9 bases; nucleotides outside the gene matches: 17. The CDR3 region has the DNA TGTGCCAGCAGTTACTCTTTAAGCAGACGGGCGGGAGCGGACAACGTCCTGACTTTC. Translated, it gives CASSYSLSRRAGADNVLTF.

Regarding this clonotype: A junction end diverges from the germline sequence, so it may reflect a read error. This chain connects TRBV7-7 to TRBJ2-7, with TRBD1 as a possible D gene (6 bases). Germline V gene sequence: CDR1 SSHAT, CDR2 FNYEAQ (reference sequence). The CDR3 covers 15 residues. The CDR3 sequence is CASSLARTGPYEQYF. For the CDR3, the DNA is TGTGCTAGCAGCTTAGCACGAACAGGGCCCTACGAGCAGTACTTC.

The chain is built from TRBV28 and TRBJ2-1; D not certain. The CDR3 extends over 12 amino acids. Trimming cost V 7 bases and J 7 bases, with 11 bases left between them. Germline CDR1 reads MDHEN; CDR2 reads SYDVKM. This chain's CDR3 is CASKHPRNEQFF. CDR3 DNA sequence: TGTGCCAGCAAGCACCCTCGGAATGAGCAGTTCTTC.

This chain uses TRBV20-1 with TRBJ2-3; TRBD1 or TRBD2 may be the D gene (5 bases each). The V end was cut by 3 bases, the J end by 5 bases, with 18 bases between. CDR3 size: 15 residues. Per the germline V gene, CDR1 is DFQATT and CDR2 is SNEGSKA (reference sequence). The CDR3 DNA sequence: TGCAGTGCTAGCCCGGGAACGGGGCGCGGAGATACGCAGTATTTT. It encodes CSASPGTGRGDTQYF.